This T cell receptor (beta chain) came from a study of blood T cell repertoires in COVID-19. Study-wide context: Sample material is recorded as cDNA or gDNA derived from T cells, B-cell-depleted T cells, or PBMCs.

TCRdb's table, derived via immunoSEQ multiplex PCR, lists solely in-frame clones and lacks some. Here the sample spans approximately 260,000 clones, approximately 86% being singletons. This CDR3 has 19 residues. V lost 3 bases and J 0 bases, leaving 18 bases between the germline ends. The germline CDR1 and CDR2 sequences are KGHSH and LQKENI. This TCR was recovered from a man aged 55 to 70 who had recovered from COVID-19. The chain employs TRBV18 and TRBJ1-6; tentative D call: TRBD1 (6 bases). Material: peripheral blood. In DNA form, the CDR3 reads TGTGCCAGCTCACCCCAGACAGGCTCGAAGAGCTCCTATAATTCACCCCTCCACTTT. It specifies CASSPQTGSKSSYNSPLHF.